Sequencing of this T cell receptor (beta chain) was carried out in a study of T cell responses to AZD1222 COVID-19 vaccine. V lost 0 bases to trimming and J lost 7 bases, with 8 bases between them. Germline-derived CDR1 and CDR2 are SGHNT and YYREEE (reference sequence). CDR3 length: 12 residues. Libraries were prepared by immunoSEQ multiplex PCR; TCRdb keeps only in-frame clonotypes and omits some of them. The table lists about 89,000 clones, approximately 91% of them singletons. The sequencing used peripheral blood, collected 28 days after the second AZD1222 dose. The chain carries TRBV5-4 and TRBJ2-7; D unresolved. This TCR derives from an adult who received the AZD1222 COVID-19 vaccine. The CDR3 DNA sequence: TGTGCCAGCAGCTTGGGGCTAGTTGAGCAGTACTTC. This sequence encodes CASSLGLVEQYF.